This TCR beta chain derives from a study of blood T cells in healthy people across ages. This CDR3 is 15 amino acids long. J was trimmed by 1 base and V by 5 bases; bases with no gene match: 4. Through a sample-barcoded 5' primer and a J-beta primer mix, a second PCR was run for 7 to 11 cycles. MiXCR, applied by TCRdb to the 5' RACE reads, yields one record per CDR3 protein. The sample shows some 1.4 million distinct CDR3 sequences, approximately 40% of them seen only once. The chain uses TRBV12-3 or TRBV12-4 and TRBJ2-4, with TRBD2 identical over 8 bases. The material sequenced was blood. The clonotype originates from a woman aged 18-29 years in good health. CDR3 in amino acids: CASSRAGDAKNIQYF. The CDR3 region has the DNA TGTGCCAGCAGTAGAGCGGGGGACGCCAAAAACATTCAGTACTTC.